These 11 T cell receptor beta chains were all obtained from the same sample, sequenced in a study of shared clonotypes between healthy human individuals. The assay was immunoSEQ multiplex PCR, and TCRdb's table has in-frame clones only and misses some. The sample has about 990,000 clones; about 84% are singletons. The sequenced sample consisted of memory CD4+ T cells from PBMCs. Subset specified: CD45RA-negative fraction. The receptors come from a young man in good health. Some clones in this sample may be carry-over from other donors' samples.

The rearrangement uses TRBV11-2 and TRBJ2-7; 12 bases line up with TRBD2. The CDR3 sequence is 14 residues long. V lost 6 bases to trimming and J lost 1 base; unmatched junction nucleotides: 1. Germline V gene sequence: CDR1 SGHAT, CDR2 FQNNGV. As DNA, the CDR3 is TGTGCCAGCAGGACTAGCGGGGGATCCTACGAGCAGTACTTC. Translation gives CASRTSGGSYEQYF.

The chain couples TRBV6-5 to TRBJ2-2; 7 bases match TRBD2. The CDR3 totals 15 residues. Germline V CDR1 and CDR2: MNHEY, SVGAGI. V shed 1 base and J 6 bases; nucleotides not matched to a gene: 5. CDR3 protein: CASSYWGGSAGELFF. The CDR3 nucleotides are TGTGCCAGCAGTTACTGGGGCGGGAGCGCCGGGGAGCTGTTTTTT.

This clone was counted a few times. The CDR3 DNA reads as TGTGCCAGCAGCCCAGGACGCTGGGGAAACACCATATATTTT. This translates into CASSPGRWGNTIYF. This chain joins TRBV7-2 and TRBJ1-3; D is undetermined. Between the trimmed V and J ends, which lost 5 bases and 4 bases, there was a span of 12 bases. Per the germline V gene, CDR1 is SGHTA and CDR2 is FQGNSA. The CDR3 is 14 amino acids.

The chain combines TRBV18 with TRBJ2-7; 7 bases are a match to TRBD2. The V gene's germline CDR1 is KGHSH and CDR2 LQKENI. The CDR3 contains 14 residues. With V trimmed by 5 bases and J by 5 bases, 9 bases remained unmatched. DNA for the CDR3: TGTGCCAGCTCAGCCAGCGGGAAAGACAACGAGCAGTACTTC. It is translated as CASSASGKDNEQYF.

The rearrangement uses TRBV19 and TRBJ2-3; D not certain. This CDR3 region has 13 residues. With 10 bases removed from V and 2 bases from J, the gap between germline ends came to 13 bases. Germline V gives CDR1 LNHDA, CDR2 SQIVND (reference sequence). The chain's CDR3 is CATQLDATDTQYF. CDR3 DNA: TGTGCCACACAGCTCGACGCCACAGATACGCAGTATTTT.

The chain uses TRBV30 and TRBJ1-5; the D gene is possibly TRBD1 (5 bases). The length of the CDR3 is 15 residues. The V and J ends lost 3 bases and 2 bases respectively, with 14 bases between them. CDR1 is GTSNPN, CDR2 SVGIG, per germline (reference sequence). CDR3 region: CAWSLRGRRNQPQHF. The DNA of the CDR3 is TGTGCCTGGAGCCTAAGGGGCAGGCGCAATCAGCCCCAGCATTTT.

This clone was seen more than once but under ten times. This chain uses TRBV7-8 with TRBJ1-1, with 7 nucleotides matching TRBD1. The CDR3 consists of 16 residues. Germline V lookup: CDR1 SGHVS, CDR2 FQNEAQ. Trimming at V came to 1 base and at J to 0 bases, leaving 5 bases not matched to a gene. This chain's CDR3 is CASSLGRRGMNTEAFF. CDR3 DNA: TGTGCCAGCAGCTTAGGCCGCAGGGGGATGAACACTGAAGCTTTCTTT.

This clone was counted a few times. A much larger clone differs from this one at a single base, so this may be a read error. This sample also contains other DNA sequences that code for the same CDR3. CDR3 DNA sequence: TGCGCCAGCAGCCAACGGACTGGGGACGAGCAGTACTTC. Translation: CASSQRTGDEQYF. The chain employs TRBV4-1 and TRBJ2-7; possibly TRBD2 for D (5 bases). The CDR3 consists of 13 residues. In germline, CDR1 is MGHRA, CDR2 YSYEKL. Trimming stripped 2 bases from V and 5 bases from J, with 10 bases between.

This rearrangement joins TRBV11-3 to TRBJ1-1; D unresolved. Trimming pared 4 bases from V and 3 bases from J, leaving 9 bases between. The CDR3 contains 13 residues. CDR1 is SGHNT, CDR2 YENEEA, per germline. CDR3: CASSSSLDTEAFF. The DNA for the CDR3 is TGTGCCAGCAGCTCGTCCCTGGACACTGAAGCTTTCTTT.

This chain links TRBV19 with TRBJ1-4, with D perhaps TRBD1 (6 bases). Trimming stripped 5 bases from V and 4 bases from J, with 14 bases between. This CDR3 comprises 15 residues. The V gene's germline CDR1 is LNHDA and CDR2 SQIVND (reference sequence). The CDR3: CASSPHRDLNEKLFF. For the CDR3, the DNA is TGTGCCAGTAGTCCGCACAGGGACCTTAATGAAAAACTGTTTTTT.

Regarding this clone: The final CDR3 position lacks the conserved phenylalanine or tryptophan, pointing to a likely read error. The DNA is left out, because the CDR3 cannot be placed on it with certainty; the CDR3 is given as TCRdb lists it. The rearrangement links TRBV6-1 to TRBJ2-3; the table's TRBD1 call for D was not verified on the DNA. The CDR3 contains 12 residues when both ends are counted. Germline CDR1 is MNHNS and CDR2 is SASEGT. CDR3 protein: CASSEMGQGSVV.